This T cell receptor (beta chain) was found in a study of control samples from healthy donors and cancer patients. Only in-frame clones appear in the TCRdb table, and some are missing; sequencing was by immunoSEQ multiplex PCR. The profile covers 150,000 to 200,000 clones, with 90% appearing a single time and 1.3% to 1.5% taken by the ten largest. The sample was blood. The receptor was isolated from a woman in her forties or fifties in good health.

The CDR3 protein is CASRPDRSYEQYF. The CDR3 nucleotides read TGTGCCAGCCGCCCAGACAGGTCCTACGAGCAGTACTTC. The rearrangement uses TRBV27 and TRBJ2-7; TRBD1 is a possible D gene (6 bases). The CDR3 is 13 residues long. Trimming left V 8 bases short and J 1 base short, with 12 bases between. The germline gives CDR1 MNHEY, CDR2 SMNVEV (reference sequence).